Below, one T cell receptor beta chain is given with its context. Generated by immunoSEQ multiplex PCR, the TCRdb table keeps only in-frame clones and is missing some. Of a few hundred thousand clones in the sample, about 87% are singletons; the top ten hold about 1.5%. Trimming took 6 bases from V and 5 from J; bases not matched to a gene: 5. This CDR3 region has 13 residues. Germline lookup yields CDR1 SNHLY and CDR2 FYNNEI. The sample originates from a study of blood T cell repertoires in COVID-19. The chain links TRBV2 to TRBJ2-5; 8 bases are shared with TRBD1. Sample: peripheral blood. This sequence was found in a woman between 25 and 40 years old with COVID-19, enrolled during active disease. The chain's CDR3 is CASSPQGAETQYF. CDR3 DNA sequence: TGTGCCAGCAGCCCTCAGGGGGCTGAGACCCAGTACTTC.